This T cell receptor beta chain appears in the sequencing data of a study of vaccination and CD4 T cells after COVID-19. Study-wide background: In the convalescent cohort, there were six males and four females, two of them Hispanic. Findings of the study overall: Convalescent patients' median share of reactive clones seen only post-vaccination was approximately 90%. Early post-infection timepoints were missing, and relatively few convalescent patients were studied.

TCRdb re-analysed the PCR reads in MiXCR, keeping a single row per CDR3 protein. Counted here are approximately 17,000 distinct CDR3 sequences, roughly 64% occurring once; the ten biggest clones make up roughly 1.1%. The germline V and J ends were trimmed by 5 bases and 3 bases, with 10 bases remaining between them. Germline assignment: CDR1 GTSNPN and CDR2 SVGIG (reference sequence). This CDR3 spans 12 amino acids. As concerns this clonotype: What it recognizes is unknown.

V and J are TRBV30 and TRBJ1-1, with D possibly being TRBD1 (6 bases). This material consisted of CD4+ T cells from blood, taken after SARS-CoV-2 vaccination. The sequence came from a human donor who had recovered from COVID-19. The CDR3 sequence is CAWGRGDTEAFF. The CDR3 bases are TGTGCCTGGGGCAGGGGAGACACTGAAGCTTTCTTT.